The 16 T cell receptor beta chains below come from one sample, sequenced in a study of T cell changes during pregnancy in multiple sclerosis. TCRdb's table, derived via immunoSEQ multiplex PCR, lists solely in-frame clones and lacks some. The table includes tens of thousands of clones, 88% detected once. Sequences were derived from peripheral blood, sampled before pregnancy. These receptors originate from a female donor with multiple sclerosis, enrolled in a pregnancy study.

The chain combines TRBV6-5 with TRBJ2-1; 8 positions agree with TRBD1. V shed 2 bases and J 2 bases; nucleotides not matched to a gene: 5. The CDR3 is made up of 16 amino acids. Germline CDR1 is MNHEY and CDR2 is SVGAGI. The chain's CDR3 is CASSYTGTGAYNEQFF. Written as DNA, the CDR3 is TGTGCCAGCAGTTACACCGGGACAGGAGCCTACAATGAGCAGTTCTTC.

The chain has TRBV27 and TRBJ1-6, with D tentatively TRBD1 (5 bases). The CDR3 spans 13 residues. Germline values: CDR1 MNHEY, CDR2 SMNVEV (reference sequence). The ends were cut back, 10 bases at V and 9 bases at J, with 16 bases in the middle. The chain's CDR3 is CATGLGGSSPLHF. DNA for the CDR3: TGTGCCACCGGTCTGGGGGGGAGTTCACCCCTCCACTTT.

The genes are TRBV5-1 and TRBJ2-6; TRBD1 is a possible D gene (6 bases). CDR1 and CDR2 (germline): SGHRS, YFSETQ. This CDR3 has 15 residues. Trimming cost V 0 bases and J 6 bases, with 10 bases left between them. Written as DNA, the CDR3 is TGCGCCAGCAGCTTGGAACAGGGAATGGCCAACGTCCTGACTTTC. Protein product: CASSLEQGMANVLTF.

The chain is built from TRBV10-2 and TRBJ1-2; 9 nucleotides agree with TRBD1. Germline V lookup: CDR1 WSHSY, CDR2 SAAADI. The CDR3 is made up of 14 amino acids. The trim removed 0 bases at V and 8 bases at J, leaving 4 bases unmatched. The CDR3 is CASSESGTGRGYTF. The CDR3 coding sequence is TGCGCCAGCAGTGAGTCAGGGACAGGGAGAGGCTACACCTTC.

The rearrangement links TRBV6-5 to TRBJ2-1; 7 bases match TRBD2. The CDR3 has 16 residues. Germline V CDR1 and CDR2: MNHEY, SVGAGI. The junction had 4 bases not matched to a gene; V was cut back by 0 bases and J by 2 bases. The CDR3 here is CASSYSGTSAYNEQFF. In DNA form, the CDR3 reads TGTGCCAGCAGTTACTCGGGCACTAGCGCCTACAATGAGCAGTTCTTC.

This chain links TRBV5-8 with TRBJ2-1, with TRBD2 matching over 7 bases. J gave up 0 bases and V 3 bases, and 15 bases lay outside the gene matches. The germline gives CDR1 SGHTS, CDR2 YDEGEE. This CDR3 is 19 amino acids long. The CDR3 coding sequence is TGTGCCAGCAGCTCCGGGCGGGGGATAGCACAGAGCTCCTACAATGAGCAGTTCTTC. This codes for CASSSGRGIAQSSYNEQFF. Full variable domain (remainder filled in from reference TRBV5-8 and TRBJ2-1): EAGVTQSPTHLIKTRGQQATLRCSPISGHTSVYWYQQALGLGLQFLLWYDEGEERNRGNFPPRFSGRQFPNYSSELNVNALELEDSALYLCASSSGRGIAQSSYNEQFFGPGTRLTVL.

This clone is a singleton in its sample. The chain has TRBV18 and TRBJ1-3, with 8 bases identical to TRBD1. This CDR3 is built from 16 residues. CDR1 and CDR2 (germline): KGHSH, LQKENI. V dropped 3 bases and J dropped 7; count of bases not matched to a gene: 11. The CDR3 spells CASSPNVGQAGNTIYF. Written as DNA, the CDR3 is TGTGCCAGCTCACCGAATGTGGGACAGGCGGGGAACACCATATATTTT. Drawing the rest from reference TRBV18 and TRBJ1-3, the complete variable domain is NAGVMQNPRHLVRRRGQEARLRCSPMKGHSHVYWYRQLPEEGLKFMVYLQKENIIDESGMPKERFSAEFPKEGPSILRIQQVVRGDSAAYFCASSPNVGQAGNTIYFGEGSWLTVV.

The chain recombines TRBV19 with TRBJ2-7, with 7 bases aligning to TRBD2. Germline CDR1 reads LNHDA; CDR2 reads SQIVND (reference sequence). The CDR3 extends over 13 amino acids. Losses at the gene ends were 1 base for V and 5 bases for J; bases not matched to a gene: 2. CDR3 protein: CASSIASGDEQYF. DNA of the CDR3: TGTGCCAGTAGTATAGCGAGCGGGGACGAGCAGTACTTC.

The V call is TRBV7-8, the J call TRBJ2-7, with 12 bases matching TRBD2. The CDR3 is made up of 18 amino acids. The J segment lost 0 bases and the V segment lost 9 bases, leaving 15 bases of the junction unmatched. Per germline, CDR1 SGHVS and CDR2 FQNEAQ. The CDR3 DNA sequence: TGTGCCAGTGCCCTCCCGGGACTAGCGGGCGCCGGCTCCTACGAGCAGTACTTC. Amino acid sequence: CASALPGLAGAGSYEQYF. Supplemented by reference TRBV7-8 and TRBJ2-7, the full variable domain reads GAGVSQSPRYKVAKRGQDVALRCDPISGHVSLFWYQQALGQGPEFLTYFQNEAQLDKSGLPSDRFFAERPEGSVSTLKIQRTQQEDSAVYLCASALPGLAGAGSYEQYFGPGTRLTVT.

The CDR3 sequence: CAWSNSGNYNSPLHF. The CDR3 coding sequence is TGTGCCTGGAGTAATTCGGGGAATTATAATTCACCCCTCCACTTT. The V gene is TRBV30, the J gene TRBJ1-6; D gene ambiguous. Germline CDR1 reads GTSNPN; CDR2 reads SVGIG (reference sequence). CDR3 length: 15 amino acids. V was pared by 2 bases and J by 4 bases, with 12 bases between.

The genes are TRBV5-1 and TRBJ2-7, with a possible D match to TRBD1 (5 bases). The CDR3 runs to 13 residues. The V end was cut by 0 bases, the J end by 7 bases, with 11 bases between. Germline CDR1 and CDR2: SGHRS and YFSETQ. CDR3 DNA sequence: TGCGCCAGCAGCTTGGATGGGGCGCGGGAGCAGTACTTC. Protein product: CASSLDGAREQYF.

The chain is built from TRBV5-1 and TRBJ2-6, with a possible D match to TRBD2 (6 bases). Trimming left V 0 bases short and J 0 bases short, with 10 bases between. The CDR3 consists of 17 residues. The V gene's germline CDR1 is SGHRS and CDR2 YFSETQ. The CDR3 coding sequence is TGCGCCAGCAGCTTGGCGGCCGGGGGCTCTGGGGCCAACGTCCTGACTTTC. Its protein product is CASSLAAGGSGANVLTF.

This clone showed up just a few times. This chain links TRBV6-1 with TRBJ2-5, with 7 bases lining up with TRBD2. The CDR3 is made up of 15 amino acids. J gave up 3 bases and V 2 bases, and 6 bases lay outside the gene matches. Germline lookup yields CDR1 MNHNS and CDR2 SASEGT. The CDR3 DNA reads TGTGCCAGCAGTGAACTTGCTAGCGGTAAAGAGACCCAGTACTTC. Its protein is CASSELASGKETQYF.

The chain has TRBV19 and TRBJ1-2; the match to TRBD1 covers 9 bases. With 5 bases clipped from V and 4 bases from J, the junction kept 8 bases outside the gene matches. There are 15 residues in the CDR3. Per germline, CDR1 LNHDA and CDR2 SQIVND (reference sequence). The CDR3 DNA follows: TGTGCCAGTAGTCCTACCCGGGACAGGGCCTATGGCTACACCTTC. It specifies CASSPTRDRAYGYTF.

This rearrangement joins TRBV11-2 to TRBJ2-2; the D is unclear. Germline V gene data show CDR1 as SGHAT and CDR2 as FQNNGV. The V end lost 6 bases, the J end lost 12 bases, and 14 bases lay between the germline ends. The CDR3 is 12 amino acids. The CDR3 protein is CASRHKLPKLFF. Written as DNA, the CDR3 is TGTGCCAGCAGGCATAAGCTTCCGAAGCTGTTTTTT. Combining the CDR3 with reference TRBV11-2 and TRBJ2-2 gives the whole variable domain EAGVAQSPRYKIIEKRQSVAFWCNPISGHATLYWYQQILGQGPKLLIQFQNNGVVDDSQLPKDRFSAERLKGVDSTLKIQPAKLEDSAVYLCASRHKLPKLFFGEGSRLTVL.

The chain carries TRBV2 and TRBJ1-5, with D unresolved. Germline lookup yields CDR1 SNHLY and CDR2 FYNNEI. Trimming took off 8 bases at V and 0 bases at J, with 14 bases between the two ends. The CDR3 runs 15 residues. The DNA for the CDR3 is TGTGCCAGCTTGGGGAGACTTGGTAGCAATCAGCCCCAGCATTTT. This translates into CASLGRLGSNQPQHF.